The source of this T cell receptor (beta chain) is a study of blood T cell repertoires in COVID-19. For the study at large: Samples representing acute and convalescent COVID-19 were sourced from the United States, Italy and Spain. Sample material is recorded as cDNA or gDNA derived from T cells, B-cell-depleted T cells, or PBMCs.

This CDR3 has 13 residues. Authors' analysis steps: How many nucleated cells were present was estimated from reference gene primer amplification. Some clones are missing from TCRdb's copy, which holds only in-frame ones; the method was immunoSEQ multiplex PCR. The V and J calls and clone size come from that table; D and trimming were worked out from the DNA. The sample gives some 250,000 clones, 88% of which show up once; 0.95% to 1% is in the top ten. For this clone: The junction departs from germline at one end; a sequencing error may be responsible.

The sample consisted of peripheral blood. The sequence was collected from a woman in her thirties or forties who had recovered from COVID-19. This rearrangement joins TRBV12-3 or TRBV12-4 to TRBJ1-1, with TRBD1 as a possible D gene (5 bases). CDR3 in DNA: TGTGCCAGCAGATTAGGGAGGGGCACTGAAGCTTTCTTT. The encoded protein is CASRLGRGTEAFF.